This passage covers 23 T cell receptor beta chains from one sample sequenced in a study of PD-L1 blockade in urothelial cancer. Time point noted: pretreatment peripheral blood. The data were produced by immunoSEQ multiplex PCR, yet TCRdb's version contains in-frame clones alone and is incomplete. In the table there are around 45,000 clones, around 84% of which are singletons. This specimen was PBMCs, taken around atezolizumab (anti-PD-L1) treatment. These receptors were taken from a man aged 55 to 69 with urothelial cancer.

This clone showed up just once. Here the CDR3 DNA reads TGTGCCAGCAGCTTAGTTGCGGGAGGGGACTATGGCTACACCTTC. Translation: CASSLVAGGDYGYTF. The chain joins TRBV7-2 to TRBJ1-2; D might be TRBD1 (5 bases). V lost 1 base and J 3 bases, leaving 12 bases between the germline ends. CDR3 size: 15 residues. Germline V gene lookup returns CDR1 SGHTA and CDR2 FQGNSA.

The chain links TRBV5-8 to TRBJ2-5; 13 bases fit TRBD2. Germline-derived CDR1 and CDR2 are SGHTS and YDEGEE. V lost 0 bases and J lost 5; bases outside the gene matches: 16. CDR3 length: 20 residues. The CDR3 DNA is TGTGCCAGCAGCTTGGGGACTAGCGGGAGTCTTGGGCGCCGTGGGGAGACCCAGTACTTC. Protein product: CASSLGTSGSLGRRGETQYF.

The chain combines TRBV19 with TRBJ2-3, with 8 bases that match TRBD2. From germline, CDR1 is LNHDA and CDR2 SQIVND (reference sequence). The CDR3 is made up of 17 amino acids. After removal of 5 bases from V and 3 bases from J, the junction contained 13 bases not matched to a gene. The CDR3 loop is CASSRLLSGGRTDTQYF. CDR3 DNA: TGTGCCAGTAGTCGTCTTCTATCGGGGGGGCGGACAGATACGCAGTATTTT.

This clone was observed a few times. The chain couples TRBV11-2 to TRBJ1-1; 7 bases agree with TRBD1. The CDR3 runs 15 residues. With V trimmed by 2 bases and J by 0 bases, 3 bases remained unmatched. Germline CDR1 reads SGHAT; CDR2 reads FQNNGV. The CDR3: CASSLPTGVNTEAFF. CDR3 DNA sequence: TGTGCCAGCAGCTTACCAACAGGGGTGAACACTGAAGCTTTCTTT.

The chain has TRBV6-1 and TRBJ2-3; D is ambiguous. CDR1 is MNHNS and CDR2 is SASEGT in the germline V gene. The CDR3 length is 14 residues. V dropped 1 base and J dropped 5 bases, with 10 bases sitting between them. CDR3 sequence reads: CASSEGAKEDTQYF. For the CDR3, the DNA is TGTGCCAGCAGTGAAGGAGCGAAGGAAGATACGCAGTATTTT.

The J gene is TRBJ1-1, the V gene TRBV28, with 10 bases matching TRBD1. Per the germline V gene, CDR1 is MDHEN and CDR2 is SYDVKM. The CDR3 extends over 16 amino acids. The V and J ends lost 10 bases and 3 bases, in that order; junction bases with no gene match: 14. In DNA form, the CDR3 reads TGTGCCACTCGGACAGGGGGACCTAATTTTCACACTGAAGCTTTCTTT. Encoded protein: CATRTGGPNFHTEAFF.

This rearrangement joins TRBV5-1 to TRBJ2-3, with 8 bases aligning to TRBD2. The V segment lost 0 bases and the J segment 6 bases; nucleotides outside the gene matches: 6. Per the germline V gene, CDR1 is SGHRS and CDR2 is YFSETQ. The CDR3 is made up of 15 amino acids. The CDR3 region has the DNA TGCGCCAGCAGCTTGGGGGTATTAGCGGGGGATACGCAGTATTTT. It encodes CASSLGVLAGDTQYF.

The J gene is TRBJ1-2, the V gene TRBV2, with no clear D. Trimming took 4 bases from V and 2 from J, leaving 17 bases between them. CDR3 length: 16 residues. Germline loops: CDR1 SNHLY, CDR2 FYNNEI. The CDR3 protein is CASSVGSVGSNYGYTF. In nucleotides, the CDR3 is TGTGCCAGCAGTGTAGGGTCCGTAGGGAGCAACTATGGCTACACCTTC.

CDR3 region: CASCQLNTGELFF. The DNA of the CDR3 is TGTGCCAGCTGCCAACTCAACACCGGGGAGCTGTTTTTT. J is TRBJ2-2 and V is TRBV7-9; D remains unclear. The length of the CDR3 is 13 residues. Germline V gene lookup returns CDR1 SEHNR and CDR2 FQNEAQ (reference sequence). Trimming took 8 bases from V and 2 from J, leaving 9 bases between them.

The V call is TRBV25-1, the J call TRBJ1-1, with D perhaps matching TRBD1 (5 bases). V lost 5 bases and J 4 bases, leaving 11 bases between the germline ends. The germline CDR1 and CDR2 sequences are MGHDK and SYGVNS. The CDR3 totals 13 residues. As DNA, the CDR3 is TGTGCCAGCAGTTGGGGCGTCGGCACTGAAGCTTTCTTT. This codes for CASSWGVGTEAFF.

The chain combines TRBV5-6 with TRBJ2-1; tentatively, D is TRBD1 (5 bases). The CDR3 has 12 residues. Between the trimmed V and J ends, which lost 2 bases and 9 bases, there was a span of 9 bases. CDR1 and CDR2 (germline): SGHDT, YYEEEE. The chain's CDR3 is CASSLQDSEQFF. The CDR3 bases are TGTGCCAGCAGCTTACAGGATTCTGAGCAGTTCTTC.

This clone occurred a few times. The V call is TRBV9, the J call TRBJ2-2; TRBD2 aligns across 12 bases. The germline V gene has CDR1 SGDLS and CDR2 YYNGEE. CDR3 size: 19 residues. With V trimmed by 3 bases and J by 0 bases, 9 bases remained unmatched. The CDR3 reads CASSAFGTSGGPNTGELFF. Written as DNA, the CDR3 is TGTGCCAGCAGCGCCTTTGGTACTAGCGGGGGGCCGAACACCGGGGAGCTGTTTTTT.

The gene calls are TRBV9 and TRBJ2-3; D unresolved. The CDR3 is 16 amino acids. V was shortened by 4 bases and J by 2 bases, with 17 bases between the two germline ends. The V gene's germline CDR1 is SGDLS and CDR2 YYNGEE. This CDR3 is CASSRKAAPSTDTQYF. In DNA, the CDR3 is TGTGCCAGCAGCCGCAAAGCCGCCCCTTCCACAGATACGCAGTATTTT. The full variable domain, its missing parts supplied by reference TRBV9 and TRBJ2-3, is DSGVTQTPKHLITATGQRVTLRCSPRSGDLSVYWYQQSLDQGLQFLIQYYNGEERAKGNILERFSAQQFPDLHSELNLSSLELGDSALYFCASSRKAAPSTDTQYFGPGTRLTVL.

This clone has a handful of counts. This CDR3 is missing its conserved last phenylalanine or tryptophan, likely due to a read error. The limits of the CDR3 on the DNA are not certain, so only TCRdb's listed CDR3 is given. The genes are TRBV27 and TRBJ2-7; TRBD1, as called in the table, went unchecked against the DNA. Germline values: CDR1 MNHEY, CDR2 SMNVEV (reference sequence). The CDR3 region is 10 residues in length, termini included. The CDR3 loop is CASSWASSAL.

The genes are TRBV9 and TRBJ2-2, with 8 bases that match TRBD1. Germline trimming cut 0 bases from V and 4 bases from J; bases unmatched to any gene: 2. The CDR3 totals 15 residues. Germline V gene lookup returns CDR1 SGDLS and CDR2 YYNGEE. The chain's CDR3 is CASSVATGGTGELFF. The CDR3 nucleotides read TGTGCCAGCAGCGTAGCTACAGGGGGCACCGGGGAGCTGTTTTTT.

The CDR3 here is CAWPQVLYNEQFF. The CDR3, as DNA: TGTGCCTGGCCGCAGGTCCTCTACAATGAGCAGTTCTTC. The rearrangement joins TRBV30 to TRBJ2-1, with D unresolved. This CDR3 contains 13 residues. CDR1 and CDR2 (germline): GTSNPN, SVGIG (reference sequence). The V and J ends lost 5 bases and 3 bases respectively, with 11 bases between them. The variable domain in full, with the rest retrieved from reference TRBV30 and TRBJ2-1, is SQTIHQWPATLVQPVGSPLSLECTVEGTSNPNLYWYRQAAGRGLQLLFYSVGIGQISSEVPQNLSASRPQDRQFILSSKKLLLSDSGFYLCAWPQVLYNEQFFGPGTRLTVL.

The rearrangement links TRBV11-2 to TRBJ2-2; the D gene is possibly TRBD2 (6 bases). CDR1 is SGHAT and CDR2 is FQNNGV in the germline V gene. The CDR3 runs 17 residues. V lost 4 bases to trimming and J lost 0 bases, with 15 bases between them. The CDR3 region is CASSYGRTLTNTGELFF. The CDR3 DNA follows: TGTGCCAGCAGCTACGGGAGAACCCTTACGAACACCGGGGAGCTGTTTTTT.

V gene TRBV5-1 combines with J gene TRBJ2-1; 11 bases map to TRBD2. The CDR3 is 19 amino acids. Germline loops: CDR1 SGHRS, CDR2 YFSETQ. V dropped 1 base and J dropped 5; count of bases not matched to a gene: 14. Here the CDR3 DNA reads TGCGCCAGCAGCTTGTTTAGCGGGGGGGCCGGTAGAGCTGACAATGAGCAGTTCTTC. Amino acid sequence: CASSLFSGGAGRADNEQFF.

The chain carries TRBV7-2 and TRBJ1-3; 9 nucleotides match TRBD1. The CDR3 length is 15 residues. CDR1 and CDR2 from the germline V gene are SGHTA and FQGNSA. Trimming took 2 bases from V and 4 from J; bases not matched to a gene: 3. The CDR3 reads CASSLSGTGGNTIYF. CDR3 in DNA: TGTGCCAGCAGCTTATCAGGGACAGGGGGAAACACCATATATTTT. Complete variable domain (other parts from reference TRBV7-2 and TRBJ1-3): GAGVSQSPSNKVTEKGKDVELRCDPISGHTALYWYRQSLGQGLEFLIYFQGNSAPDKSGLPSDRFSAERTGGSVSTLTIQRTQQEDSAVYLCASSLSGTGGNTIYFGEGSWLTVV.

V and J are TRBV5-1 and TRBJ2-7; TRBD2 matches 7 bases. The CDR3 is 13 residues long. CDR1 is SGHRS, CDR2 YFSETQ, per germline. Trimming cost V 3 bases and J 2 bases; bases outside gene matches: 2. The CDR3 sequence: CASSSSGAYEQYF. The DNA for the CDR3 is TGCGCCAGCAGCTCTAGCGGCGCCTACGAGCAGTACTTC.

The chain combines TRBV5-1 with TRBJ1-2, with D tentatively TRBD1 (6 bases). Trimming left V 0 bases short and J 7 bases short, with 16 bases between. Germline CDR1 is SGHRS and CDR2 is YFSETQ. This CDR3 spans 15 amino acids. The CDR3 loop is CASSLAQGKAFGYTF. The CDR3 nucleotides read TGCGCCAGCAGCTTGGCACAGGGAAAAGCTTTTGGCTACACCTTC.

The CDR3 nucleotides are TGTGCCAGCAGCCAAGATCGTAGCGGGGGGGCTAGCAATGAGCAGTTCTTC. Encoded protein: CASSQDRSGGASNEQFF. The chain couples TRBV4-2 to TRBJ2-1, with 11 bases fitting TRBD2. Germline CDR1 and CDR2: LGHNA and YNFKEQ. After removal of 0 bases from V and 6 bases from J, the junction contained 7 bases not matched to a gene. This CDR3 spans 17 amino acids.

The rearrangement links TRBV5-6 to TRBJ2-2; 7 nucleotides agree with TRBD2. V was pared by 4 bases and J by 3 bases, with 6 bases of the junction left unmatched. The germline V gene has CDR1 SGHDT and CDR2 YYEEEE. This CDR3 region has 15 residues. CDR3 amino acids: CASSPWGRDTGELFF. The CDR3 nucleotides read TGTGCCAGCAGCCCCTGGGGGAGGGACACCGGGGAGCTGTTTTTT.